A single sample is the source of the 8 T cell receptor beta chains below, sequenced in a study of T cells after yellow fever vaccination. TCRdb called the 5' RACE reads again in MiXCR, with one record for every CDR3 protein. The sample yields roughly 240,000 distinct CDR3 sequences, 5.5% to 8.5% seen once. The sequencing used CD4+ T cells sorted from PBMCs, collected on the day of the yellow fever booster vaccination. The origin of the receptors is a young man who received the YFV17D yellow fever vaccine.

This clonotype was counted a few times. The chain is built from TRBV12-3 or TRBV12-4 and TRBJ2-3; a possible D gene is TRBD2 (6 bases). The ends were cut back, 3 bases at V and 5 bases at J, with 9 bases in the middle. The CDR3 is 13 residues long. CDR3 sequence: CASSFPGEDTQYF. Here the CDR3 DNA reads TGTGCCAGCAGTTTCCCGGGAGAAGATACGCAGTATTTT.

This clonotype was picked up many times. V and J are TRBV7-2 and TRBJ2-5; D gene uncertain. The CDR3 spans 14 residues. Germline V lookup: CDR1 SGHTA, CDR2 FQGNSA. V was cut by 5 bases and J by 5 bases, with 15 bases left in between. The CDR3 DNA reads as TGTGCCAGCAGCCCCGGAAAGGGTATGGAGACCCAGTACTTC. The encoded protein is CASSPGKGMETQYF.

Many counts were recorded for this clonotype. This rearrangement joins TRBV5-1 to TRBJ2-1; weak D call: TRBD1 (5 bases). Germline CDR1 SGHRS, CDR2 YFSETQ. The CDR3 consists of 15 residues. The V and J ends lost 1 base and 8 bases respectively, with 16 bases between them. CDR3 nucleotide sequence: TGCGCCAGCAGCTTGTACGCAGGGCCCCGCGATGAGCAGTTCTTC. It is translated as CASSLYAGPRDEQFF.

The sample holds many counts of this clonotype. The gene calls are TRBV5-5 and TRBJ2-3, with 7 bases aligning to TRBD1. Germline CDR1 reads SGHKS; CDR2 reads YYEKEE (reference sequence). With V trimmed by 5 bases and J by 2 bases, 5 bases remained unmatched. CDR3 length equals 14 residues. CDR3 nucleotides: TGTGCCAGCAGTGAGGGACAGCCCACAGATACGCAGTATTTT. This encodes CASSEGQPTDTQYF.

This chain uses TRBV20-1 with TRBJ1-4, with D maybe TRBD1 (5 bases). Looked up from germline, CDR1 is DFQATT and CDR2 is SNEGSKA (reference sequence). V dropped 8 bases and J dropped 5 bases, with 12 bases sitting between them. The CDR3 covers 12 residues. CDR3 amino acids: CSPRRGNEKLFF. CDR3 nucleotides: TGCAGTCCGAGACGGGGGAATGAAAAACTGTTTTTT.

This clonotype was observed a handful of times. This chain joins TRBV5-1 and TRBJ2-7, with 7 positions matching TRBD2. After removal of 5 bases from V and 5 bases from J, the junction contained 10 bases not matched to a gene. Germline V gene sequence: CDR1 SGHRS, CDR2 YFSETQ. The CDR3 covers 14 residues. The CDR3 here is CASRNLGGPNEQYF. The CDR3, as DNA: TGCGCCAGCAGAAACCTGGGAGGGCCTAACGAGCAGTACTTC.

This chain uses TRBV29-1 with TRBJ1-5, with D perhaps TRBD1 (5 bases). Germline V gene data show CDR1 as SQVTM and CDR2 as ANQGSEA. V was trimmed by 4 bases and J by 10 bases, leaving 20 bases between them. The CDR3 is 14 residues long. The chain's CDR3 is CSVAGAGGAEPQHF. For the CDR3, the DNA is TGCAGCGTTGCCGGGGCCGGTGGGGCCGAACCCCAGCATTTT. Full variable domain (missing parts from reference TRBV29-1 and TRBJ1-5): SAVISQKPSRDICQRGTSLTIQCQVDSQVTMMFWYRQQPGQSLTLIATANQGSEATYESGFVIDKFPISRPNLTFSTLTVSNMSPEDSSIYLCSVAGAGGAEPQHFGDGTRLSIL.

V and J are TRBV4-2 and TRBJ2-1; 8 bases map to TRBD2. The germline CDR1 and CDR2 sequences are LGHNA and YNFKEQ. The CDR3 is made up of 15 amino acids. Germline trimming cut 4 bases from V and 6 bases from J; bases unmatched to any gene: 8. CDR3 nucleotides: TGTGCCAGCAGCCTTCCTAGCGGGCAGAGCAATGAGCAGTTCTTC. As protein: CASSLPSGQSNEQFF.